The text below deals with one T cell receptor beta chain. CDR3 length: 12 amino acids. The ends were cut back, 5 bases at V and 4 bases at J, with 8 bases in the middle. Sequenced by immunoSEQ multiplex PCR; TCRdb stores in-frame clones only, minus some. The sample includes some 480,000 clones, approximately 90% of them seen just once. This entry belongs to a study of Ad26.COV2.S vaccination and SARS-CoV-2 variants. The treatment denotes: some 19 received Ad26.COV2.S at low or high dose, single or two shots; roughly five received placebo; per-sample allocation not given. Collection of samples fell on day 63 after the first vaccine or placebo injection.

V usage is TRBV12-3 or TRBV12-4 and J usage is TRBJ1-2; D unclear. The receptor was derived from a person aged 18-60 years who received the Ad26.COV2.S COVID-19 vaccine or a placebo. The sample was peripheral blood, taken in a trial of Ad26.COV2.S vaccine versus placebo. The CDR3 loop reads CASSRTGYGYTF. DNA of the CDR3: TGTGCCAGCAGTCGGACGGGCTATGGCTACACCTTC.